This T cell receptor beta chain derives from a study of cytomegalovirus exposure and HLA in healthy donors. PCR employed 60 Vbeta and 13 Jbeta primers. TCRdb keeps only in-frame clones here, not all; method: immunoSEQ multiplex PCR. The profile shows 65,000 to 85,000 clones, about 81% of them singletons. This TCR came from a woman aged 45-65 years in good health and CMV-seronegative. What was sequenced was PBMCs.

The CDR3 loop is CASSLSGGAADTQYF. For the CDR3, the DNA is TGTGCCAGCAGCTTGAGTGGGGGGGCTGCAGATACGCAGTATTTT. The chain carries TRBV7-9 and TRBJ2-3, with TRBD2 as a possible D gene (7 bases). Germline CDR1 and CDR2: SEHNR and FQNEAQ (reference sequence). The CDR3 loop spans 15 amino acids. Between the trimmed V and J ends, which lost 3 bases and 4 bases, there was a span of 14 bases.